This T cell receptor beta chain was identified during a study of blood T cell repertoires in COVID-19. Study-level information: There were acute and convalescent COVID-19 samples, and they came from the United States, Italy and Spain.

The study recruited people aged roughly 18 to 89 years across roughly 25 US areas. Clinical history as reported by participants underpinned cohort assignment. TCRdb's copy holds only in-frame clones and misses some; the assay was immunoSEQ multiplex PCR. The sample yields about 140,000 clones, approximately 84% seen once. The V end was cut by 0 bases, the J end by 2 bases, with 10 bases between. This CDR3 spans 15 amino acids. Germline values: CDR1 MGHDK, CDR2 SYGVNS. The rearrangement links TRBV25-1 to TRBJ2-5; no reliable D call. Sample: PBMCs or T cells enriched from blood (not recorded which). The TCR originated in a woman in her forties or fifties with acute COVID-19. CDR3 bases: TGTGCCAGCAGTGAATACGGAACAGCACAAGAGACCCAGTACTTC. Protein product: CASSEYGTAQETQYF.